The present TCR beta chain was sequenced within a study of T cells in narcolepsy. Study observations and caveats: Comparing one patient's CSF and blood CD4+ clonotypes highlighted HCRT- and TRIB2-specific autoreactive clonotypes.

J gave up 1 base and V 7 bases, and 17 bases lay outside the gene matches. Per germline, CDR1 MDHEN and CDR2 SYDVKM. The CDR3 loop spans 18 amino acids. This clone was detected a few times. As yet, its antigen is unknown. Method: immunoSEQ multiplex PCR; TCRdb's copy keeps in-frame clones and lacks some. The table includes about 33,000 clones, almost 90% detected once. Sequenced material: CD45RA- memory CD4+ T cells from PBMCs. The genes are TRBV28 and TRBJ2-3; 7 nucleotides agree with TRBD2. This receptor was identified in a human donor with narcolepsy. The CDR3 region is CASITMLRGRGGTDTQYF. Here the CDR3 DNA reads TGTGCCAGCATCACCATGCTTCGGGGGAGGGGTGGCACAGATACGCAGTATTTT.